This TCR beta chain was profiled in a study of Tregs in tolerant kidney transplant recipients. TCRdb's copy holds only in-frame clones and misses some; the assay was immunoSEQ multiplex PCR. In the table there are about 59,000 clones, around four fifths of which are singletons. This clone has a handful of counts. CDR3 size: 12 residues. The junction had 3 bases not matched to a gene; V was cut back by 6 bases and J by 6 bases. Per germline, CDR1 SGHAT and CDR2 FQDESV (reference sequence). The TCR originated in a human donor in good health. Input material: CD4+ T cells from blood. The chain employs TRBV11-1 and TRBJ2-3; TRBD1 matches at 7 bases. DNA of the CDR3: TGTGCCAGCAGGCAGACAGGGGATACGCAGTATTTT. This gives the protein CASRQTGDTQYF.